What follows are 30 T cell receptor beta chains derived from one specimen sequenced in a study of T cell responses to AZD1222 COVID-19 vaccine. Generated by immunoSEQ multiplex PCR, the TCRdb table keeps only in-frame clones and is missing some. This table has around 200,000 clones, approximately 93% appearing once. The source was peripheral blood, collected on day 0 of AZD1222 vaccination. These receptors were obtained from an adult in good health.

This CDR3 reads CASSLHGGATNEKLFF. Written as DNA, the CDR3 is TGTGCCAGCAGCCTTCACGGGGGCGCAACTAATGAAAAACTGTTTTTT. The rearrangement uses TRBV9 and TRBJ1-4; D perhaps matches TRBD1 (6 bases). CDR3 length: 16 residues. Germline CDR1 SGDLS, CDR2 YYNGEE. V was trimmed by 4 bases and J by 0 bases, leaving 13 bases between them.

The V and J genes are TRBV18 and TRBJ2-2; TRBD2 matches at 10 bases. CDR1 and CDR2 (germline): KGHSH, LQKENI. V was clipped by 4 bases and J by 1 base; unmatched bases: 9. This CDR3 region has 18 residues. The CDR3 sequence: CASSRPGLAGENTGELFF. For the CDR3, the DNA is TGTGCCAGCTCACGACCCGGTCTAGCGGGAGAGAACACCGGGGAGCTGTTTTTT.

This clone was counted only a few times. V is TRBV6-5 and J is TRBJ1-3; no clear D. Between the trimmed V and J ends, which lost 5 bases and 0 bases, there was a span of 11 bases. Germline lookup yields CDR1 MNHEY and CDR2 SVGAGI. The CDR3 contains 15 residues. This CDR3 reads CASSIGRTSGNTIYF. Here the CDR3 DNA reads TGTGCCAGCAGTATAGGCAGGACCTCTGGAAACACCATATATTTT.

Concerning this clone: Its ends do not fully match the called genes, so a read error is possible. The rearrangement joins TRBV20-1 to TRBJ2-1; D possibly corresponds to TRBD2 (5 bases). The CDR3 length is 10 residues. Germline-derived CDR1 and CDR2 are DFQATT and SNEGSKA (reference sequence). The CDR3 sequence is CSAYRESVLF. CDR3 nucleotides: TGCAGTGCTTACCGGGAATCGGTCCTCTTC.

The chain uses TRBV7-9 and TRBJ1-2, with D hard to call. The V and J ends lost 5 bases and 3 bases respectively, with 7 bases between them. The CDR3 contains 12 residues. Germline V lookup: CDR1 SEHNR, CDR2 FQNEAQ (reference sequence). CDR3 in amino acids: CASSVEDYGYTF. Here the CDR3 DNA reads TGTGCCAGCAGCGTAGAAGACTATGGCTACACCTTC.

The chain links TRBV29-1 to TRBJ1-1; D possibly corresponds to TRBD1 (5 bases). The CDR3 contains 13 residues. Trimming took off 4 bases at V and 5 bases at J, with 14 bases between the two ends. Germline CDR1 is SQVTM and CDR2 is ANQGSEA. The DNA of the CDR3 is TGCAGCGTTGGACCCAGGGTGGCGACTGAAGCTTTCTTT. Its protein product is CSVGPRVATEAFF.

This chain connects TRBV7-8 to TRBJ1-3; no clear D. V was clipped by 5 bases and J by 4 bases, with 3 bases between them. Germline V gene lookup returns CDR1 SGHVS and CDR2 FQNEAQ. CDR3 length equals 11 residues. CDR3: CASSPGNTIYF. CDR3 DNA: TGTGCCAGCAGCCCAGGAAACACCATATATTTT.

DNA of the CDR3: TGTGCCAGCAGCTTAGACGGGGGGAAGGGTGAGCAGTTCTTC. It is translated as CASSLDGGKGEQFF. The gene calls are TRBV11-3 and TRBJ2-1, with 7 bases matching TRBD2. The CDR3 sequence is 14 residues long. V lost 0 bases, J lost 9 bases, and 5 bases stayed unmatched. The germline gives CDR1 SGHNT, CDR2 YENEEA.

The CDR3 is CASSLGARGGNQPQHF. The CDR3 DNA reads as TGTGCCAGCAGCTTAGGCGCGAGGGGTGGCAATCAGCCCCAGCATTTT. The V and J genes are TRBV13 and TRBJ1-5, with D possibly being TRBD1 (5 bases). The CDR3 loop spans 16 amino acids. V lost 0 bases and J lost 2, with 11 bases in between. Germline V gene sequence: CDR1 PRHDT, CDR2 FYEKMQ (reference sequence).

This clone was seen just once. The CDR3 protein is CASSPSALAGVTGELFF. The CDR3 nucleotides are TGTGCCAGCAGTCCTAGCGCACTAGCGGGGGTCACCGGGGAGCTGTTTTTT. The genes are TRBV11-2 and TRBJ2-2; 11 positions agree with TRBD2. CDR3 length: 17 amino acids. Trimming took 6 bases from V and 4 from J; bases not matched to a gene: 10. The V gene's germline CDR1 is SGHAT and CDR2 FQNNGV.

The CDR3 loop is CATWTGHSSVQYF. As DNA, the CDR3 is TGTGCCACCTGGACAGGACATTCTTCGGTGCAGTACTTC. V is TRBV6-5 and J is TRBJ2-7; 7 positions agree with TRBD1. The CDR3 runs to 13 residues. Germline-derived CDR1 and CDR2 are MNHEY and SVGAGI. V trimming: 10 bases; J trimming: 9 bases; junction bases outside the gene matches: 15.

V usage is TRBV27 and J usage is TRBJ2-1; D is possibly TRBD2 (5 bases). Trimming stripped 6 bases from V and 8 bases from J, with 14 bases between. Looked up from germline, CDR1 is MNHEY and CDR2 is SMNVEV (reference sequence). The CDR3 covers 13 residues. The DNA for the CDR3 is TGTGCCAGCAGCCTAGCTTTGTTGGATGAGCAGTTCTTC. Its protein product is CASSLALLDEQFF.

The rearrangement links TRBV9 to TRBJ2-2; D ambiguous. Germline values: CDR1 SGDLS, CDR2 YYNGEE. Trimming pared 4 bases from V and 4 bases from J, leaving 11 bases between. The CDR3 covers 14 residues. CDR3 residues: CASSPPGSTGELFF. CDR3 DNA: TGTGCCAGCAGCCCCCCCGGTTCCACCGGGGAGCTGTTTTTT. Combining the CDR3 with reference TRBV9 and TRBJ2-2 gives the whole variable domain DSGVTQTPKHLITATGQRVTLRCSPRSGDLSVYWYQQSLDQGLQFLIQYYNGEERAKGNILERFSAQQFPDLHSELNLSSLELGDSALYFCASSPPGSTGELFFGEGSRLTVL.

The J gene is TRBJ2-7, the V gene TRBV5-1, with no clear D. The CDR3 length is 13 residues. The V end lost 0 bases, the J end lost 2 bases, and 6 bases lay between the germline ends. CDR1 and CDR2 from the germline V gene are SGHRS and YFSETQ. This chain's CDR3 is CASSLDTAYEQYF. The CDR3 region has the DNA TGCGCCAGCAGCTTGGACACTGCCTACGAGCAGTACTTC.

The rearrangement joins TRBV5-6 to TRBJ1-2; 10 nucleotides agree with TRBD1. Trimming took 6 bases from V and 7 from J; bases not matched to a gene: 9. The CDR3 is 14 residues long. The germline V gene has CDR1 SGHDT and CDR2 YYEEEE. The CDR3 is CASTVDRGLRGYTF. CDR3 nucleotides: TGTGCCAGCACCGTGGACAGGGGGTTACGTGGCTACACCTTC.

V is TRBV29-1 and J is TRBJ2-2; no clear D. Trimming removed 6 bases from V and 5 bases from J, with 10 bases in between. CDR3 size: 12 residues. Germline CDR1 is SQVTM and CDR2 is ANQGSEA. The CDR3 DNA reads TGCAGCGTCCGGTTCGATACCGGGGAGCTGTTTTTT. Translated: CSVRFDTGELFF.

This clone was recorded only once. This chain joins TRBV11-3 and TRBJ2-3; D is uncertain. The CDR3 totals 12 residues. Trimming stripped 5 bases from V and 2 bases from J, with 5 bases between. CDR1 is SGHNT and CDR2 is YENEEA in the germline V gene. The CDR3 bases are TGTGCCAGCAGCCGAGTCACAGATACGCAGTATTTT. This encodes CASSRVTDTQYF.

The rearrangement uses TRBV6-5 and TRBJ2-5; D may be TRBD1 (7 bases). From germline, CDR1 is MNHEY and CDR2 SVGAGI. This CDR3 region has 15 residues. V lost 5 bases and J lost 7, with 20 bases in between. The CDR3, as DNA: TGTGCCAGCAGTCAGGGGGGCCTAGAATGGGGGACCCAGTACTTC. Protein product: CASSQGGLEWGTQYF.

CDR3 DNA: TGTGCCAGTAAGACGGGACGGACACCCATAGTTAACTATGGCTACACCTTC. Translated, it gives CASKTGRTPIVNYGYTF. The genes are TRBV19 and TRBJ1-2; possibly TRBD1 for D (5 bases). CDR1 is LNHDA and CDR2 is SQIVND in the germline V gene (reference sequence). The CDR3 length is 17 residues. V dropped 7 bases and J dropped 1 base, with 22 bases sitting between them.

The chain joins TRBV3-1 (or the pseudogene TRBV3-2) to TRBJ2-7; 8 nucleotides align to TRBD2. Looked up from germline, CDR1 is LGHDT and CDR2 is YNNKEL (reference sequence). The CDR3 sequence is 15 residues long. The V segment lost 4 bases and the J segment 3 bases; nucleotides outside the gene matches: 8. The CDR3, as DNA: TGTGCCAGCAGCCCCCGTCTAGCGGGTGACTACGAGCAGTACTTC. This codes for CASSPRLAGDYEQYF.

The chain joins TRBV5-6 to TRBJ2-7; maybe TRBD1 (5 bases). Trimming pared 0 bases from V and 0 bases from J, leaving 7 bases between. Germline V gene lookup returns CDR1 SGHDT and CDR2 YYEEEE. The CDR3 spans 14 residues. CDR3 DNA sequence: TGTGCCAGCAGCTTGGGGACACCCTCCTACGAGCAGTACTTC. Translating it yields CASSLGTPSYEQYF.

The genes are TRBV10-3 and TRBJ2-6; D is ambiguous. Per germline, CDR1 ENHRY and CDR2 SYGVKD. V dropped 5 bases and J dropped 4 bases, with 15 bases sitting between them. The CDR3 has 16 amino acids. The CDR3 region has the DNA TGTGCCATCAGTCCCTCACGACCCGGCGGGGCCAACGTCCTGACTTTC. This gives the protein CAISPSRPGGANVLTF.

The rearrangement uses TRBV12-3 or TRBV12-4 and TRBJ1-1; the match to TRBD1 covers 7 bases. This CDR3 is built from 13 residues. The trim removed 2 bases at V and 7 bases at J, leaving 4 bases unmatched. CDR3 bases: TGTGCCAGCAGTTTAAACAGGGGAAGTGAAGCTTTCTTT. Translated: CASSLNRGSEAFF.

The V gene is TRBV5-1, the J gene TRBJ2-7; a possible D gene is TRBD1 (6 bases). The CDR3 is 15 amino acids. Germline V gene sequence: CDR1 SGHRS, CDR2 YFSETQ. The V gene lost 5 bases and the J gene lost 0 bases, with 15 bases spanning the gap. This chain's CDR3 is CASSPQGANSYEQYF. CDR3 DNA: TGCGCCAGCAGTCCACAGGGAGCAAACTCCTACGAGCAGTACTTC.

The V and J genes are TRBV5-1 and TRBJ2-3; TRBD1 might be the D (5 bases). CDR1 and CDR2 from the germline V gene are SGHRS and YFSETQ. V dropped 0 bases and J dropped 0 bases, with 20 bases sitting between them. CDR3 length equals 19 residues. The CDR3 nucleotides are TGCGCCAGCAGCTTGGCCTATGGGGCGTCCCCTACTAGCACAGATACGCAGTATTTT. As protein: CASSLAYGASPTSTDTQYF.

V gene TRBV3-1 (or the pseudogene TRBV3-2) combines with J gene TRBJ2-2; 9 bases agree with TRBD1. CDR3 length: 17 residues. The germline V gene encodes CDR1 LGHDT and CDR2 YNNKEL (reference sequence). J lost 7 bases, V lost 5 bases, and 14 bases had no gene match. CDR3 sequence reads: CASSSQPGQGRLGELFF. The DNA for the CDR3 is TGTGCCAGCAGCTCTCAACCGGGACAGGGACGCCTCGGGGAGCTGTTTTTT.

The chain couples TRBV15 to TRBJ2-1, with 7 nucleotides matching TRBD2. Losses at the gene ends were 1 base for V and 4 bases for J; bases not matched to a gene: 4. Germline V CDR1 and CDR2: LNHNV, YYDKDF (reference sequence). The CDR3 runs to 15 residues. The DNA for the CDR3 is TGTGCCACCAGCAGAGTTGGGACTATTTACAATGAGCAGTTCTTC. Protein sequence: CATSRVGTIYNEQFF.

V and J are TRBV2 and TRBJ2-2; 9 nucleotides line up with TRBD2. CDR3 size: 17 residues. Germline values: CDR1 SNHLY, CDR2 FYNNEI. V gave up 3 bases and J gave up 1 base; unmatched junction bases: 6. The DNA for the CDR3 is TGTGCCAGCAGTGACGGACCGACTAGCGGGAACACCGGGGAGCTGTTTTTT. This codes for CASSDGPTSGNTGELFF.

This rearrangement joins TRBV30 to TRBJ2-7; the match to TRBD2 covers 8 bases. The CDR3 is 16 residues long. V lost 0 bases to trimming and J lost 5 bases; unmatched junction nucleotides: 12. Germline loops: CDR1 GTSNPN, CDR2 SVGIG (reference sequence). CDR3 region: CAWSVRSGGRPHEQYF. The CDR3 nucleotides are TGTGCCTGGAGTGTACGTTCTGGCGGGAGGCCCCACGAGCAGTACTTC.

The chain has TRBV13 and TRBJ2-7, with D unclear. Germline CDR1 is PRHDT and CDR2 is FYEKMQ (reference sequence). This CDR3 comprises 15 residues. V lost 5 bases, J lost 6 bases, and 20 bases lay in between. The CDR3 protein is CASSQEAGASGEQYF. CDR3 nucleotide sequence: TGTGCCAGCAGCCAAGAGGCAGGCGCCTCCGGCGAGCAGTACTTC.